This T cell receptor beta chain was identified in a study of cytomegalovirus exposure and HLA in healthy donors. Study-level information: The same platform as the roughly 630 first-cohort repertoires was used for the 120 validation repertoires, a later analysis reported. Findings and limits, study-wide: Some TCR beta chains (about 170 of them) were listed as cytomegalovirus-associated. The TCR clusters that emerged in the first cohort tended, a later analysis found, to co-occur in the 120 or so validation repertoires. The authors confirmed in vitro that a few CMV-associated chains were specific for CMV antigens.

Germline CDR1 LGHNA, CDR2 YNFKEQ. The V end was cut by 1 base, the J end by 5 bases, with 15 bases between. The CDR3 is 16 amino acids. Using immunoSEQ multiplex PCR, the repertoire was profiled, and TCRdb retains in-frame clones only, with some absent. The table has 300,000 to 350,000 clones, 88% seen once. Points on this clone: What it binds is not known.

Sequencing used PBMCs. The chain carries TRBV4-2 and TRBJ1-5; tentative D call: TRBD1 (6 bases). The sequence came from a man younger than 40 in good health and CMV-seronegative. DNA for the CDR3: TGTGCCAGCAGCCAAGTAGCGATAACAGGGTATCAGCCCCAGCATTTT. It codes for CASSQVAITGYQPQHF.